This TCR beta chain derives from a study of T cells expressing NK-cell markers. The wider study: Underlying the TCR beta repertoires were sorted CD3+CD56+NKG2C+, CD3+CD56+NKG2C- and CD3+CD56-NKG2C+ T cells.

A word on this clonotype: What it binds is unknown.

TCRdb re-called the 5' RACE reads and catalogs CDR3 proteins one per entry, DNA excluded. The listing contains some 150,000 distinct CDR3 sequences. Germline CDR1 and CDR2: MDHEN and SYDVKM. The CDR3 runs 12 residues. Whole-study results and caveats: Among CD8+ T cells from several donors, dominant NKG2C+ clonotypes accounted for roughly 1.0-8%. Evidence did not settle whether expanded NKG2C+ T cell clones targeted HCMV.

The sample consisted of blood T cells: a sorted CD56 or NKG2C T cell subset, CD4+ or CD8+ T cells, or bulk PBMC T cells (not recorded which). This chain links TRBV28 with TRBJ2-1; the TRBD1 assignment by TCRdb is unverifiable without DNA. This TCR came from a man between 18 and 29 years old in good health. The CDR3 sequence is CASMTGGNEQFF.